The clone carrying this TCR beta chain has at least ten counts. Its antigen remains unknown. The sample belongs to a study of T cells after posttransplantation cyclophosphamide. The study's findings and limits: TRB clonality was highly associated with recipient CMV seropositivity and reactivation. TRB overlap between skin or GI tissue T cells and blood was limited. Later post-transplant blood repertoires were often dominated by donor CD8+ memory clones.

TCRdb keeps only in-frame clones here, not all; method: immunoSEQ multiplex PCR. The sample contains 40,000 to 55,000 clones, none of them singletons. Trimming removed 7 bases from V and 6 bases from J; junction bases left unmatched: 5. This CDR3 has 12 residues. Germline assignment: CDR1 SNHLY and CDR2 FYNNEI. This TCR was sampled from a man between 35 and 55 years old in good health, CMV-negative, and a related stem cell transplant donor. The specimen was PBMCs. The V gene is TRBV2, the J gene TRBJ1-1; 7 bases fit TRBD1. The CDR3 region has the DNA TGTGCCAGCATTGGAGGGGGCGCTGAAGCTTTCTTT. The encoded protein is CASIGGGAEAFF.